This passage covers 15 T cell receptor beta chains from one sample sequenced in a study of technical replicates of blood from a handful of donors (TCRdb year 2017). Libraries came from the immunoSEQ multiplex PCR assay. TCRdb re-hosts the immuneACCESS table, in-frame sequences only. Its copies lack some clones; in the studies checked, an unresolved V gene accounts for under half of them, and the cause for the rest is not known. Recorded for this sample are under 15,000 clones; roughly nine tenths of them occurred a single time. The biggest ten clones account for 7.5% to 9.5% of the sample. The sample consisted of PBMCs. Receptors were obtained from a human donor in good health.

The chain couples TRBV10-1 to TRBJ2-2; the D gene is possibly TRBD2 (5 bases). The ends were cut back, 4 bases at V and 7 bases at J, with 13 bases in the middle. The CDR3 is made up of 14 amino acids. Germline lookup yields CDR1 WNHNN and CDR2 SYGVQD (reference sequence). CDR3: CASSAPTGIGELFF. Here the CDR3 DNA reads TGCGCCAGCAGTGCCCCGACCGGGATCGGGGAGCTGTTTTTT.

The chain recombines TRBV30 with TRBJ1-3; D gene uncertain. Deletions cut 5 bases from V and 2 bases from J, with 16 bases between. This CDR3 has 15 amino acids. Germline values: CDR1 GTSNPN, CDR2 SVGIG (reference sequence). CDR3 amino acids: CAWGDRDFPGNTIYF. In DNA form, the CDR3 reads TGTGCCTGGGGAGACCGCGACTTCCCTGGAAACACCATATATTTT.

CDR3 loop: CASSPHRENTEAFF. The CDR3 nucleotides are TGTGCCAGCAGCCCACACAGGGAGAACACTGAAGCTTTCTTT. The chain carries TRBV5-8 and TRBJ1-1; a possible D gene is TRBD1 (6 bases). This CDR3 has 14 amino acids. Trimming stripped 4 bases from V and 1 base from J, with 11 bases between. The germline V gene encodes CDR1 SGHTS and CDR2 YDEGEE.

The chain joins TRBV30 to TRBJ2-3; 13 bases are shared with TRBD2. Germline CDR1 GTSNPN, CDR2 SVGIG (reference sequence). The CDR3 length is 17 residues. The J segment lost 3 bases and the V segment lost 5 bases, leaving 11 bases of the junction unmatched. DNA for the CDR3: TGTGCCTGGGGACTAGCGGGAGAGCCGGTTCGGACAGATACGCAGTATTTT. Translating gives CAWGLAGEPVRTDTQYF.

The chain employs TRBV10-2 and TRBJ2-7, with 7 bases that match TRBD2. The CDR3 consists of 13 residues. J lost 3 bases, V lost 4 bases, and 3 bases had no gene match. The V gene's germline CDR1 is WSHSY and CDR2 SAAADI. Here the CDR3 reads CASSGGGSYEQYF. The CDR3 DNA follows: TGCGCCAGCAGTGGAGGCGGGAGCTACGAGCAGTACTTC.

This clone was seen a few times. This sequence joins TRBV10-1 and TRBJ2-1; TRBD1 might be the D (6 bases). This CDR3 comprises 12 residues. Trimming stripped 4 bases from V and 6 bases from J, with 7 bases between. Germline loops: CDR1 WNHNN, CDR2 SYGVQD (reference sequence). The CDR3 region is CASSGQANEQFF. CDR3 nucleotide sequence: TGCGCCAGCAGTGGACAGGCCAATGAGCAGTTCTTC.

The V and J genes are TRBV19 and TRBJ2-7; 7 bases map to TRBD1. This CDR3 contains 15 residues. The ends lost 5 bases at V and 0 bases at J; junction bases unmatched: 7. The germline V gene encodes CDR1 LNHDA and CDR2 SQIVND (reference sequence). CDR3 nucleotides: TGTGCCAGTAGTCCGACAGGGTCCCTCTCCTACGAGCAGTACTTC. Encoded protein: CASSPTGSLSYEQYF.

The rearrangement links TRBV6-5 to TRBJ1-2; a weak D match, TRBD1 (5 bases). Germline CDR1 and CDR2: MNHEY and SVGAGI. Trimming removed 6 bases from V and 10 bases from J, with 15 bases in between. This CDR3 is 12 amino acids long. The chain's CDR3 is CASSHVGGIYTF. CDR3 DNA sequence: TGTGCCAGCAGCCACGTGGGGGGGATCTACACCTTC.

In its sample, this clone was seen once. The J gene is TRBJ1-2, the V gene TRBV28; TRBD1 is a possible D gene (5 bases). CDR3 length: 14 residues. V was shortened by 7 bases and J by 6 bases, with 18 bases between the two germline ends. The germline V gene has CDR1 MDHEN and CDR2 SYDVKM. The CDR3 coding sequence is TGTGCCAGCACCTCCTTCGTCGGGGGGAATGGCTACACCTTC. Its translation: CASTSFVGGNGYTF.

The chain employs TRBV6-1 and TRBJ2-5; weak D call: TRBD2 (6 bases). Trimming stripped 0 bases from V and 1 base from J, with 6 bases between. The CDR3 loop spans 14 amino acids. CDR1 and CDR2 from the germline V gene are MNHNS and SASEGT. The CDR3 nucleotides are TGTGCCAGCAGTGAAGCGGGGGGCCAAGAGACCCAGTACTTC. It translates to CASSEAGGQETQYF.

The chain has TRBV11-2 and TRBJ1-4, with 10 bases aligning to TRBD1. After removal of 2 bases from V and 5 bases from J, the junction contained 2 bases not matched to a gene. The CDR3 has 15 amino acids. Germline CDR1 and CDR2: SGHAT and FQNNGV. CDR3 protein: CASSLLGQGNEKLFF. The CDR3 nucleotides are TGTGCCAGCAGCTTACTGGGACAGGGGAATGAAAAACTGTTTTTT.

The chain joins TRBV4-2 to TRBJ2-1; 9 nucleotides align to TRBD2. V lost 0 bases and J lost 2; bases outside the gene matches: 2. CDR1 LGHNA and CDR2 YNFKEQ come from the germline V gene. The CDR3 runs to 16 residues. As DNA, the CDR3 is TGTGCCAGCAGCCAAGATCCTAGCGGGGCCTACAATGAGCAGTTCTTC. It translates to CASSQDPSGAYNEQFF.

This clone was detected a few times. The chain is built from TRBV6-5 and TRBJ1-5; 7 bases map to TRBD1. Trimming removed 6 bases from V and 2 bases from J; junction bases left unmatched: 7. The germline V gene encodes CDR1 MNHEY and CDR2 SVGAGI. This CDR3 contains 15 residues. CDR3 amino acids: CASSMTGMGNQPQHF. The DNA of the CDR3 is TGTGCCAGCAGCATGACAGGGATGGGCAATCAGCCCCAGCATTTT.

This CDR3 reads CASSQEQSSYEQYF. In nucleotides, the CDR3 is TGTGCCAGCAGCCAAGAGCAATCTAGCTACGAGCAGTACTTC. The rearrangement joins TRBV14 to TRBJ2-7; D is uncertain. CDR3 size: 14 residues. Germline CDR1 SGHDN, CDR2 FVKESK. V was pared by 0 bases and J by 3 bases, with 9 bases between.

V usage is TRBV19 and J usage is TRBJ1-5; D is possibly TRBD1 (5 bases). The CDR3 runs to 13 residues. Trimming left V 9 bases short and J 3 bases short, with 12 bases between. Germline lookup yields CDR1 LNHDA and CDR2 SQIVND (reference sequence). The CDR3 DNA reads as TGTGCCAGCGCCGGGACTGTCAATCAGCCCCAGCATTTT. It codes for CASAGTVNQPQHF.